Following are 6 T cell receptor beta chains from one sample sequenced in a study of CD8+ T cells in alopecia areata. Following RNA extraction, reverse transcription yielded cDNA that acted as the sequencing template. Sequencing was performed with immunoSEQ multiplex PCR; in TCRdb, only in-frame clones are kept and a portion is missing. There are 110,000 to 150,000 clones in the sample; around half occur only once, and approximately 15% lies in the top ten. Sample treatment: oral pan-JAK inhibitor, 5-10 mg twice daily. Specimen: CD8+ T cells sorted from blood, collected at week 4, from a patient treated with tofacitinib. These receptors all come from a human donor with alopecia areata.

This chain links TRBV4-3 with TRBJ2-1; TRBD2 aligns across 9 bases. CDR1 is LGHNA, CDR2 YSLEER, per germline. V was pared by 0 bases and J by 5 bases, with 14 bases of the junction left unmatched. The CDR3 runs 19 residues. CDR3 protein: CASSQDNPSEGLADNEQFF. The CDR3 nucleotides are TGCGCCAGCAGCCAAGATAATCCCTCGGAGGGACTAGCAGACAATGAGCAGTTCTTC.

In this sample, this clone turned up a few times. This chain links TRBV13 with TRBJ2-1; D is possibly TRBD1 or TRBD2 (5 bases each). The CDR3 has 15 residues. Trimming shortened V by 1 base and J by 7 bases, and 14 bases separated the two germline ends. Germline V gives CDR1 PRHDT, CDR2 FYEKMQ (reference sequence). The CDR3 sequence: CASSLVGVQRNEQFF. The DNA for the CDR3 is TGTGCCAGCAGCTTAGTGGGGGTTCAACGGAATGAGCAGTTCTTC.

This clone was seen a few times. The chain couples TRBV7-8 to TRBJ2-2, with D possibly being TRBD1 (5 bases). Deletions cut 3 bases from V and 7 bases from J, with 6 bases between. The CDR3 consists of 12 residues. CDR1 SGHVS and CDR2 FQNEAQ come from the germline V gene. CDR3 sequence: CASSFRDGELFF. DNA of the CDR3: TGTGCCAGCAGCTTCAGGGACGGGGAGCTGTTTTTT. Looking up the rest from reference TRBV7-8 and TRBJ2-2 gives the full variable domain: GAGVSQSPRYKVAKRGQDVALRCDPISGHVSLFWYQQALGQGPEFLTYFQNEAQLDKSGLPSDRFFAERPEGSVSTLKIQRTQQEDSAVYLCASSFRDGELFFGEGSRLTVL.

The gene calls are TRBV9 and TRBJ2-5; D unresolved. V shed 0 bases and J shed 3 bases, with 6 bases lying between them. Germline lookup yields CDR1 SGDLS and CDR2 YYNGEE. This CDR3 comprises 13 residues. The CDR3 loop reads CASSVGTEETQYF. The CDR3 nucleotides read TGTGCCAGCAGCGTAGGGACGGAAGAGACCCAGTACTTC.

This chain joins TRBV6-5 and TRBJ1-6, with a weak D call TRBD1 (5 bases). Germline V gene data show CDR1 as MNHEY and CDR2 as SVGAGI. The V and J ends lost 2 bases and 7 bases respectively, with 15 bases between them. CDR3 size: 16 residues. The CDR3 sequence is CASSYARGGENSPLHF. CDR3 DNA sequence: TGTGCCAGCAGTTACGCCCGGGGCGGGGAAAATTCACCCCTCCACTTT.

This clone has just a few counts. The chain has TRBV27 and TRBJ1-2; D is possibly TRBD1 (5 bases). The CDR3 covers 14 residues. The germline CDR1 and CDR2 sequences are MNHEY and SMNVEV (reference sequence). With 2 bases removed from V and 0 bases from J, the gap between germline ends came to 7 bases. The CDR3 protein is CASSLAGSNYGYTF. The CDR3 DNA is TGTGCCAGCAGTTTAGCAGGGTCTAACTATGGCTACACCTTC.